This section outlines one TCR beta chain sequence together with its context. Data came from immunoSEQ multiplex PCR; TCRdb stores just in-frame clones and leaves some out. The sample comprises about 310,000 clones, around nine tenths of which are singletons, and roughly a tenth rests with the top ten. CDR3 length equals 21 residues. The ends were cut back, 4 bases at V and 0 bases at J, with 25 bases in the middle. The sample originates from a study of blood T cell repertoires in COVID-19. Study-wide context: Sources were T cells, B-cell-depleted T cells, or PBMCs; the material itself was cDNA or gDNA.

Sequenced input: PBMCs or T cells enriched from blood (not recorded which). This TCR was recovered from a woman aged 25 to 45 who had recovered from COVID-19. The rearrangement joins TRBV23-1 to TRBJ1-6; D remains ambiguous. TRBV23-1 is placed among ORFs of uncertain function. CDR3 protein: CASSPLSPESIRSSYNSPLHF. CDR3 sequence (DNA): TGCGCCAGCAGTCCCCTCTCTCCTGAGTCGATTCGTTCCTCCTATAATTCACCCCTCCACTTT.